Described below is a single T cell receptor (beta chain) sequence and its context. Its target is not known. Reverse transcription of roughly 0.45 to 1 ug RNA used random hexamers. immunoSEQ multiplex PCR amplified TCR beta CDR3 across 54 Vbeta, 13 Jbeta. TCRdb reanalysed the immunoSEQ multiplex PCR reads using MiXCR and keeps one entry per CDR3 protein. The sample records 180,000 or so distinct CDR3 sequences, around 96% being singletons. CDR3 length: 12 residues. Trimming took 8 bases from V and 0 from J, leaving 7 bases between them. Germline values: CDR1 MNHNY, CDR2 SVGAGI (reference sequence). Healthy donors constituted the controls, which were matched for age and sex. TEMRA cells were FACS-enriched, and CD8+ and CD4+ T cells were isolated negatively. This entry belongs to a study of CD8 T cells in Susac syndrome. The study, taken as a whole, reports: It was acknowledged in the study that the number of individuals who were included in its TCR sequencing and HLA analysis was relatively small.

Sample: CD4+ T cells from PBMCs. The origin of this receptor is a human donor in good health. The chain joins TRBV6-6 to TRBJ1-1; unclear D gene. CDR3 in amino acids: CASLRLNTEAFF. Written as DNA, the CDR3 is TGTGCCAGCTTACGGCTGAACACTGAAGCTTTCTTT.